The subject of this entry is one T cell receptor beta chain. These data belong to a study of control samples from healthy donors and cancer patients. The table came from immunoSEQ multiplex PCR; TCRdb's copy has only in-frame clones and leaves some out. The repertoire holds 150,000 to 200,000 clones, with 75% to 95% as singletons. Germline CDR1 is SSHAT and CDR2 is FNYEAQ (reference sequence). CDR3 length equals 15 residues. V trimming: 5 bases; J trimming: 7 bases; junction bases outside the gene matches: 10. This rearrangement joins TRBV7-7 to TRBJ2-5, with TRBD2 identical over 10 bases. Material for sequencing was blood. This sequence was found in a woman aged 25-40 years in good health. The CDR3 DNA reads TGTGCCAGCAGCCCATTGTCTAGCGGGGGCGGGACCCAGTACTTC. Translating it yields CASSPLSSGGGTQYF.